Following are 23 T cell receptor beta chains from one sample sequenced in a study of metastatic and nonmetastatic thyroid tumors. TCRdb re-analyzed the PCR reads through MiXCR. The repertoire holds 10,000 or so clones, with around 30% as singletons. The entire patient cohort was treatment-naive prior to thyroid surgery. The sample consisted of tumor tissue. The receptors were gathered from a female donor with papillary thyroid cancer or a benign thyroid nodule (not recorded which). Some clones in this sample may be carry-over from other donors' samples.

This clone was found once. This chain links TRBV20-1 with TRBJ1-2; D not resolved. The CDR3 sequence is 11 residues long. Germline V lookup: CDR1 DFQATT, CDR2 SNEGSKA (reference sequence). V lost 5 bases to trimming and J lost 2 bases, with 6 bases between them. The DNA for the CDR3 is TGCAGTGCTGCAGAGAACTATGGCTACACCTTC. It yields the protein CSAAENYGYTF.

The DNA of the CDR3 is TGTGCCTCGTCCCGGGACAGCACCGGGGAGCTGTTTTTT. This sequence encodes CASSRDSTGELFF. The genes are TRBV30 and TRBJ2-2; 7 bases match TRBD1. CDR1 is GTSNPN and CDR2 is SVGIG in the germline V gene (reference sequence). The CDR3 extends over 13 amino acids. With V trimmed by 7 bases and J by 4 bases, 6 bases remained unmatched.

This clone was counted a few times. The chain carries TRBV19 and TRBJ2-7, with D possibly matching TRBD1 (6 bases). Looked up from germline, CDR1 is LNHDA and CDR2 is SQIVND (reference sequence). V shed 4 bases and J shed 0 bases, with 7 bases lying between them. This CDR3 has 13 amino acids. Written as DNA, the CDR3 is TGTGCCAGTAGTAGGACAGTCTCCTACGAGCAGTACTTC. As protein: CASSRTVSYEQYF.

This clone is medium-sized within its sample. CDR3 loop: CASSGTALYEQYF. CDR3 DNA: TGTGCCAGCAGTGGGACAGCTCTTTACGAGCAGTACTTC. V usage is TRBV6-1 and J usage is TRBJ2-7; the D gene is possibly TRBD1 (6 bases). Germline lookup yields CDR1 MNHNS and CDR2 SASEGT. Trimming cost V 4 bases and J 4 bases, with 11 bases left between them. CDR3 size: 13 residues.

The chain combines TRBV11-2 with TRBJ2-7, with 7 bases matching TRBD1. Germline V gene sequence: CDR1 SGHAT, CDR2 FQNNGV. The CDR3 has 16 amino acids. V was clipped by 5 bases and J by 4 bases; unmatched bases: 14. CDR3 in DNA: TGTGCCAGCAGCCTATCTGGGGCAGGGGGTTCGTACGAGCAGTACTTC. This codes for CASSLSGAGGSYEQYF.

This chain connects TRBV5-6 to TRBJ2-7; D is perhaps TRBD1 (5 bases). Trimming took 4 bases from V and 9 from J, leaving 14 bases between them. Germline lookup yields CDR1 SGHDT and CDR2 YYEEEE. The CDR3 runs to 12 residues. The CDR3, as DNA: TGTGCCAGCAGCCTACCCCAGGGTGGGCAGTACTTC. This encodes CASSLPQGGQYF.

This clone was seen only once. The rearrangement uses TRBV4-2 and TRBJ2-5, with TRBD2 matching over 9 bases. The CDR3 contains 14 residues. Germline CDR1 LGHNA, CDR2 YNFKEQ. The trim removed 1 base at V and 4 bases at J, leaving 1 base unmatched. Written as DNA, the CDR3 is TGTGCCAGCAGCCAAGCGACTAGCGGAGAGACCCAGTACTTC. Its protein product is CASSQATSGETQYF.

The chain has TRBV12-3 or TRBV12-4 and TRBJ1-6; D gene ambiguous. This CDR3 spans 13 amino acids. With 6 bases removed from V and 6 bases from J, the gap between germline ends came to 9 bases. Here the CDR3 DNA reads TGTGCCAGCAGCGACATTAGTAATTCACCCCTCCACTTT. It specifies CASSDISNSPLHF.

By proportion, this clone is medium-sized. The chain employs TRBV7-3 and TRBJ1-6; D perhaps matches TRBD1 (5 bases). Germline V gene lookup returns CDR1 SGHTA and CDR2 FQGTGA. With 6 bases removed from V and 9 bases from J, the gap between germline ends came to 15 bases. This CDR3 has 14 amino acids. The CDR3 protein is CASSWGGRGSPLHF. In nucleotides, the CDR3 is TGTGCCAGCAGTTGGGGGGGACGCGGTTCACCCCTCCACTTT.

This clone occurred a few times. The J gene is TRBJ2-5, the V gene TRBV6-5; D is ambiguous. The ends were cut back, 7 bases at V and 5 bases at J, with 11 bases in the middle. This CDR3 contains 12 residues. Germline CDR1 MNHEY, CDR2 SVGAGI. The CDR3 reads CASTSSFETQYF. CDR3 DNA sequence: TGTGCCAGCACTTCGTCTTTCGAGACCCAGTACTTC.

This clone has a count of ten or more. V and J are TRBV3-1 and TRBJ1-1; D remains unclear. With 5 bases removed from V and 9 bases from J, the gap between germline ends came to 16 bases. The CDR3 is made up of 13 amino acids. The germline V gene has CDR1 LGHDT and CDR2 YNNKEL (reference sequence). The CDR3 spells CASSGGRVGKAFF. CDR3 DNA sequence: TGTGCCAGCAGCGGCGGCCGGGTCGGGAAAGCTTTCTTT.

The chain employs TRBV28 and TRBJ1-3, with D uncertain. Deletions cut 3 bases from V and 0 bases from J, with 15 bases between. Germline V CDR1 and CDR2: MDHEN, SYDVKM. This CDR3 is built from 17 residues. The CDR3 reads CASSFCGGSISGNTIYF. CDR3 coding DNA: TGTGCCAGCAGTTTTTGCGGTGGTTCCATCTCTGGAAACACCATATATTTT.

The chain couples TRBV12-3 or TRBV12-4 to TRBJ1-4, with TRBD1 as a possible D gene (6 bases). This CDR3 region has 14 residues. The V end was cut by 6 bases, the J end by 7 bases, with 15 bases between. The CDR3 sequence: CASSPRGYGEKLFF. The CDR3 region has the DNA TGTGCCAGCAGCCCCAGGGGATACGGTGAAAAACTGTTTTTT.

The chain is built from TRBV6-2 or TRBV6-3 and TRBJ2-1, with D possibly matching TRBD1 (6 bases). Trimming pared 7 bases from V and 5 bases from J, leaving 24 bases between. The CDR3 has 17 residues. CDR1 is MNHEY and CDR2 is SVGEGT in the germline V gene. CDR3 protein: CASISPYRAGTNNEQFF. In nucleotides, the CDR3 is TGTGCCAGCATTTCCCCCTACAGGGCCGGAACAAACAATGAGCAGTTCTTC.

The rearrangement uses TRBV4-2 and TRBJ2-3, with 10 nucleotides matching TRBD2. V gave up 5 bases and J gave up 3 bases; unmatched junction bases: 11. CDR1 and CDR2 from the germline V gene are LGHNA and YNFKEQ. The CDR3 contains 17 residues. In DNA, the CDR3 is TGTGCCAGCAGCGGGTCCCCTAGCGGGAGTTGGACAGATACGCAGTATTTT. As protein: CASSGSPSGSWTDTQYF.

The gene calls are TRBV7-6 and TRBJ1-1; tentatively, D is TRBD1 (5 bases). V was clipped by 4 bases and J by 1 base, with 16 bases between them. The CDR3 spans 16 residues. The germline CDR1 and CDR2 sequences are SGHVS and FNYEAQ. CDR3 nucleotide sequence: TGTGCCAGCAGCTCCCCGAGGGGCAGGGCGAACACTGAAGCTTTCTTT. Residues: CASSSPRGRANTEAFF. The full variable domain, its missing parts supplied by reference TRBV7-6 and TRBJ1-1, is GAGVSQSPRYKVTKRGQDVALRCDPISGHVSLYWYRQALGQGPEFLTYFNYEAQQDKSGLPNDRFSAERPEGSISTLTIQRTEQRDSAMYRCASSSPRGRANTEAFFGQGTRLTVV.

The CDR3: CASSLMPENYGYTF. The CDR3 coding sequence is TGTGCCAGCAGCTTAATGCCAGAAAACTATGGCTACACCTTC. The gene calls are TRBV7-9 and TRBJ1-2; D is undetermined. V lost 2 bases and J 2 bases, leaving 9 bases between the germline ends. Germline values: CDR1 SEHNR, CDR2 FQNEAQ (reference sequence). The CDR3 has 14 residues.

J is TRBJ1-2 and V is TRBV3-1; maybe TRBD1 (5 bases). The CDR3 contains 14 residues. With 4 bases removed from V and 4 bases from J, the gap between germline ends came to 13 bases. Germline V gene data show CDR1 as LGHDT and CDR2 as YNNKEL (reference sequence). The CDR3 nucleotides are TGTGCCAGCAGCCCAGGGAGCCTCGGCTATGGCTACACCTTC. Encoded protein: CASSPGSLGYGYTF.

The V gene is TRBV7-2, the J gene TRBJ2-7; D might be TRBD1 (6 bases). In germline, CDR1 is SGHTA, CDR2 FQGNSA. The CDR3 consists of 12 residues. The ends were cut back, 4 bases at V and 6 bases at J, with 10 bases in the middle. CDR3 DNA: TGTGCCAGCAGCTCAACAGGGTTCGAGCAGTACTTC. It specifies CASSSTGFEQYF.

By share, this clone counts as medium-sized (0.01 to 0.1%). The CDR3 DNA follows: TGCAGTGCACCCGGGACAGGGGGGGATATGGCTCAGCCCCAGCATTTT. Protein sequence: CSAPGTGGDMAQPQHF. V usage is TRBV20-1 and J usage is TRBJ1-5, with 11 bases matching TRBD1. CDR3 length: 16 residues. The germline V gene has CDR1 DFQATT and CDR2 SNEGSKA (reference sequence). Trimming at V came to 6 bases and at J to 6 bases, leaving 13 bases not matched to a gene.

This clone was counted a few times. V and J are TRBV24-1 and TRBJ1-3, with 8 positions matching TRBD1. The germline V gene encodes CDR1 KGHDR and CDR2 SFDVKD. The V and J ends lost 3 bases and 0 bases, in that order; junction bases with no gene match: 3. The CDR3 has 16 residues. CDR3 region: CATSDRDRSSGNTIYF. In DNA form, the CDR3 reads TGTGCCACCAGTGATCGGGACAGGAGCTCTGGAAACACCATATATTTT.

This clone ranks as medium-sized. This rearrangement joins TRBV2 to TRBJ2-7; D not certain. CDR1 SNHLY and CDR2 FYNNEI come from the germline V gene. Trimming removed 7 bases at V and 2 bases at J, with 12 bases between. The CDR3 spans 13 residues. The CDR3 nucleotides are TGTGCCAGCACTCCCGCTAGAACCTACGAGCAGTACTTC. Amino acid sequence: CASTPARTYEQYF.

This clone was observed a handful of times. The CDR3 sequence is CASSARDRGYEQYF. The CDR3 nucleotides are TGTGCCAGCAGCGCCCGGGACAGGGGTTACGAGCAGTACTTC. The chain combines TRBV7-2 with TRBJ2-7; TRBD1 matches 10 bases. Germline V gene lookup returns CDR1 SGHTA and CDR2 FQGNSA. V gave up 5 bases and J gave up 4 bases; unmatched junction bases: 5. This CDR3 is built from 14 residues.